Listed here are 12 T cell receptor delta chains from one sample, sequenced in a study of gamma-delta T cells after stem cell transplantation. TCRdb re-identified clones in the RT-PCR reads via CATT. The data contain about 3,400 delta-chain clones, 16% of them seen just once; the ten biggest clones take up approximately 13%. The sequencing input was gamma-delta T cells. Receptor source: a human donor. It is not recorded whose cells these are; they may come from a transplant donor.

The CDR3 protein is CACDTVLTGGYDHTDKLIF. CDR3 bases: TGTGCCTGTGACACGGTACTTACTGGGGGATACGATCACACCGATAAACTCATCTTT. This chain connects TRDV2 to TRDJ1; TRDD3 agrees at 13 bases. With V trimmed by 1 base and J by 0 bases, 10 bases remained unmatched. This CDR3 has 19 residues. Germline V gene sequence: CDR1 GEAIGNYY, CDR2 EKD.

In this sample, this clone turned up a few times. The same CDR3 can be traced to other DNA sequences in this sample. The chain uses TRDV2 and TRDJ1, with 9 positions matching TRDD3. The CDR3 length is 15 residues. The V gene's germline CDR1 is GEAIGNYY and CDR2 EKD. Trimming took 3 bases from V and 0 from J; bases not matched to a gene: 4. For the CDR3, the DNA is TGTGCCTGTGACTCCCTGGGGGATTACACCGATAAACTCATCTTT. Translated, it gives CACDSLGDYTDKLIF.

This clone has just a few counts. The CDR3 here is CACDTVMETDKLIF. CDR3 DNA sequence: TGTGCCTGTGACACCGTGATGGAGACCGATAAACTCATCTTT. The genes are TRDV2 and TRDJ1; D gene unclear. Trimming removed 0 bases at V and 2 bases at J, with 9 bases between. The CDR3 is 14 residues long. The germline V gene encodes CDR1 GEAIGNYY and CDR2 EKD.

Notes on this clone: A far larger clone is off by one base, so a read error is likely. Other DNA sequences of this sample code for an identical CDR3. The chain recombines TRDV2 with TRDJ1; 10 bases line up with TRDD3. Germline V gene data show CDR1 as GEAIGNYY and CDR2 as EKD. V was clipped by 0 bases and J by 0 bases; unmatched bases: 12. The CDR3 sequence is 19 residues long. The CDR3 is CACDTVRTGGSRYTDKLIF. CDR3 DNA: TGTGCCTGTGACACCGTACGTACTGGGGGATCTAGGTACACCGATAAACTCATCTTT.

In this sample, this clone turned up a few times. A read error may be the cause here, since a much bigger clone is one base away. In DNA, the CDR3 is TGTGCCTGTGACACTATTAATATGGGGGATACGAGTTCCTGGGACACCCGACAGATGTTTTTC. As protein: CACDTINMGDTSSWDTRQMFF. V usage is TRDV2 and J usage is TRDJ3, with 11 bases that match TRDD3. The CDR3 has 21 amino acids. Trimming removed 1 base from V and 1 base from J; junction bases left unmatched: 11. Germline-derived CDR1 and CDR2 are GEAIGNYY and EKD.

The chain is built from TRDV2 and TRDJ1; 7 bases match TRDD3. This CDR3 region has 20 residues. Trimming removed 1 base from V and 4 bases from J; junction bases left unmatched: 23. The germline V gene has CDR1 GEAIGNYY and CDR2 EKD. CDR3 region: CACDTVSVPGDRGTDDKLIF. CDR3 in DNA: TGTGCCTGTGACACGGTATCTGTACCGGGGGATCGGGGGACTGACGATAAACTCATCTTT.

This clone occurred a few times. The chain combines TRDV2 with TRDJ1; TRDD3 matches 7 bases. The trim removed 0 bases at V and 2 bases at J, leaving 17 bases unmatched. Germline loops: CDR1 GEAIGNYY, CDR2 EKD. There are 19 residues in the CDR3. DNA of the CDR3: TGTGCCTGTGACACCGTCGGACAACAGGGGGATGAGGAGACCGATAAACTCATCTTT. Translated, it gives CACDTVGQQGDEETDKLIF.

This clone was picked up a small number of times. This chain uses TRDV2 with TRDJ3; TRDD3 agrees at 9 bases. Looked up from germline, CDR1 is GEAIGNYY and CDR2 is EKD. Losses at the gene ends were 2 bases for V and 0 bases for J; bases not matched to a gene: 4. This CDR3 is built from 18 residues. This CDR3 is CACDILGESSWDTRQMFF. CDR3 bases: TGTGCCTGTGACATACTGGGGGAAAGCTCCTGGGACACCCGACAGATGTTTTTC.

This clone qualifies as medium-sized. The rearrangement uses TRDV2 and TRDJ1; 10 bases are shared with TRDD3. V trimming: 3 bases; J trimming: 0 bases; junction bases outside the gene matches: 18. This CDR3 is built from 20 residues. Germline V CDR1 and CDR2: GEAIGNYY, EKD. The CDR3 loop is CACDGILGDPTQRYTDKLIF. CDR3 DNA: TGTGCCTGTGACGGTATACTGGGGGATCCAACCCAACGATACACCGATAAACTCATCTTT.

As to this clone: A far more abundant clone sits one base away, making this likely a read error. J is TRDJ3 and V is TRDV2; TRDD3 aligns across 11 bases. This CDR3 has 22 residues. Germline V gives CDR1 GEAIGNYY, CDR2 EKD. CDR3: CACDTPNSGGYQSSWDTRRMFF. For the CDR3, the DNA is TGTGCCTGTGACACTCCCAACTCTGGGGGATACCAAAGCTCCTGGGACACCCGACGGATGTTTTTC.

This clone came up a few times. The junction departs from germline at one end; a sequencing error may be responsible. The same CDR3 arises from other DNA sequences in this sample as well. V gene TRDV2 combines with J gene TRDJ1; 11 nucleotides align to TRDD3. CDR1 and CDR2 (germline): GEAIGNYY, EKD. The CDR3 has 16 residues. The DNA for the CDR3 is TGCGCCTGTGACAAACTGGGGGATAGCATCTCCGATAAACTCATCTTT. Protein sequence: CACDKLGDSISDKLIF.

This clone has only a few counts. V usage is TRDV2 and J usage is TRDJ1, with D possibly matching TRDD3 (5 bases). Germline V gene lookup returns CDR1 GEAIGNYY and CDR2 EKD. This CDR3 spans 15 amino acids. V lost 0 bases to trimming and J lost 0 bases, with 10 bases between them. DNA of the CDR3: TGTGCCTGTGACACCGTTCAGGGGGACACCGATAAACTCATCTTT. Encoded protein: CACDTVQGDTDKLIF.